This T cell receptor beta chain comes out of a study of T-cell memory formation after mild COVID-19. The CDR3 covers 13 residues. Germline CDR1 reads SGHTA; CDR2 reads FQGNSA. The V and J ends lost 6 bases and 3 bases, in that order; junction bases with no gene match: 3. In TCRdb, the 5' RACE reads were re-called with MiXCR into one record per CDR3 protein. Of around 340,000 distinct CDR3 sequences in the sample, 10% to 15% are singletons; the top ten hold 20% to 25%. Source material: PBMCs or a T cell subset sorted from them (not recorded which). The V and J genes are TRBV7-2 and TRBJ1-1, with TRBD1 matching 8 bases. This receptor was identified in a man aged 18 to 29 who had mild COVID-19 (a few samples of this study predate the infection). Cell type and time point are not known. The CDR3 protein is CASRPTGDTEAFF. Here the CDR3 DNA reads TGTGCCAGCAGGCCGACAGGGGACACTGAAGCTTTCTTT.